The source of this T cell receptor beta chain is a study of shared clonotypes between healthy human individuals. Comments on this clone: Antigen unknown.

The naive CD8 subset, CD45RO-negative cells positively selected for CCR7, excluded terminally differentiated effector memory CD45RA+ cells. Caucasian adults residing in Nashville, Tennessee made up all the donors. The CDR3 sequence is 17 residues long. Germline CDR1 and CDR2: SGDLS and YYNGEE. The V and J ends lost 1 base and 2 bases, in that order; junction bases with no gene match: 8. Overall study results and limits: Sampling covered nothing but blood. Tissue TCR repertoires likely differ from those found in blood. Among donors, clonotype sharing was expected to be affected by sequencing depth.

The table came from immunoSEQ multiplex PCR; TCRdb's copy has only in-frame clones and leaves some out. The sample shows 2 million or so clones, about 95% of them seen only once. The sample was naive CD8+ T cells sorted from blood. The V and J genes are TRBV9 and TRBJ2-3; 9 nucleotides align to TRBD2. The TCR originated in a man in his late teens or twenties in good health. CDR3 in amino acids: CASSVRLAGDTTDTQYF. CDR3 coding DNA: TGTGCCAGCAGCGTAAGGTTAGCGGGAGACACCACAGATACGCAGTATTTT.